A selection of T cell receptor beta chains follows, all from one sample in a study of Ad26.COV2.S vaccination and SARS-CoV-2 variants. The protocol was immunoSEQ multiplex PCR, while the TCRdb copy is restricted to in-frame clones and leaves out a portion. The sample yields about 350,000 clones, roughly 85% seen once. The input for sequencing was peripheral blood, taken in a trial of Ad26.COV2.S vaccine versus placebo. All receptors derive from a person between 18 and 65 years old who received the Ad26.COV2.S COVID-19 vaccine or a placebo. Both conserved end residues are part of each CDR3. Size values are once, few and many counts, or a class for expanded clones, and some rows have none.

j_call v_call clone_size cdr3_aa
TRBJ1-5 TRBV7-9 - CASSLRDGQPQHF
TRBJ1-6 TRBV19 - CASSIQGWSPLHF
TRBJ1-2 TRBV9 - CASSVVSQFPVNGYTF
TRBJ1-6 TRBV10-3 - CAISDAQDRVRDSPLHF
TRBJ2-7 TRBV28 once CASRQAGQGYEQYF
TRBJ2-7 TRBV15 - CATSRDSPNYEQYF
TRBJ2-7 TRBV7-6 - CASSSNRGYEQYF
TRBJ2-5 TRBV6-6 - CASSQRKLAGAIETQYF
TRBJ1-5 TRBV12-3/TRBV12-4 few CASSSAGQPQHF
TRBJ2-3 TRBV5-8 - CASAMLDTQYF
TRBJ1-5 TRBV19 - CASSRDRVGQPQHF
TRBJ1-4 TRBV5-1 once CASSLGTRPGEKLFF
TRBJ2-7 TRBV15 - CATSRPKTAAWEQYF
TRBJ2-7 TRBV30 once CAWSVGGREQYF
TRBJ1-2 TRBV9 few CASSVMEGGGYTF
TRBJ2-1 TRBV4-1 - CASSARTGLGEQFF
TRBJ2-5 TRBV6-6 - CASGEIRKETQYF
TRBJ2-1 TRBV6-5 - CASQGRGLPPNEQFF
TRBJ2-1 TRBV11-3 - CASSLGPQNNEQFF
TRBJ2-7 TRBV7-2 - CASSLFLGGSSYEQYF
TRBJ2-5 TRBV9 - CASSVGAGDPETQYF
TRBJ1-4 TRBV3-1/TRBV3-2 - CASSQAFRQFPEKLFF
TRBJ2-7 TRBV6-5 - CASSPGGEQYF
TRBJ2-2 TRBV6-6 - CASRPSPGELFF
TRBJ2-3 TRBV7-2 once CASSLEAGTDTQYF
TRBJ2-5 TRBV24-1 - CATSETRTGGQETQYF
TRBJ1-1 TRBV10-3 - CAITRAQELNTEAFF
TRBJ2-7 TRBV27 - CASSLTGKFYEQYF
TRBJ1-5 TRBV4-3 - CASSQSAGDQPQHF
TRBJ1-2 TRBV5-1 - CASSSGQGADGYTF
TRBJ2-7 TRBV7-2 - CASSFTPGQGIYEQYF
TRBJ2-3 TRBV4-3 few CASSPKLGGTSGLSDTQYF
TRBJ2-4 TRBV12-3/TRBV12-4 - CASGRGAKNIQYF
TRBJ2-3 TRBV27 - CASSLTTSTDTQYF
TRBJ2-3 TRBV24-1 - CATSDSSLSTDTQYF
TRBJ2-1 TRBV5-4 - CASSLQRGLSSYNEQFF
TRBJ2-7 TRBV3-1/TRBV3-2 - CASSQDQGRLTYEQYF
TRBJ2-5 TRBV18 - CASSPPGRETQYF
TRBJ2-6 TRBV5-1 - CASSSDRDSGANVLTF
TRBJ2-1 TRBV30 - CAWSISGGAVPGGGEQFF
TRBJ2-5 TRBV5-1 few CASSTGQGKETQYF
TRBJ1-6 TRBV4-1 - CASSQGWSRRSYNSPLHF
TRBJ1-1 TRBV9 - CASSVAGNTEAFF
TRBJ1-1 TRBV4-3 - CASSQAGTGLQGDAFF
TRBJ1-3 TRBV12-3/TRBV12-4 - CASRDQAGNTIYF
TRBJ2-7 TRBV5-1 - CASSFLAGGFPYEQYF
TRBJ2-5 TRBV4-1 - CASSPGGGQETQYF
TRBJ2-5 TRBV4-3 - CASSQSVGGTQETQYF
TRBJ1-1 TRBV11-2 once CASSQIRGGPEAFF
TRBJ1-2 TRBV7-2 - CASSSRGQGNYGYTF
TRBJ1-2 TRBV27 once CASSPTLLGLGYGYTF
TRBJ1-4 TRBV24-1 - CATSDNRFELFF
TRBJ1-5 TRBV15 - CATSRVNQPQHF
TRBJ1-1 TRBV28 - CASSSQGITEAFF
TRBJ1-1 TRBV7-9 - CASSLGQGDKTEAFF
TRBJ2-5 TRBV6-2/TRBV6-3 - CASRPRTFTQYF
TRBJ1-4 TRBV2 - CASSGSLSEKLFF
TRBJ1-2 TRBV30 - CAWSVDRAVGYTF